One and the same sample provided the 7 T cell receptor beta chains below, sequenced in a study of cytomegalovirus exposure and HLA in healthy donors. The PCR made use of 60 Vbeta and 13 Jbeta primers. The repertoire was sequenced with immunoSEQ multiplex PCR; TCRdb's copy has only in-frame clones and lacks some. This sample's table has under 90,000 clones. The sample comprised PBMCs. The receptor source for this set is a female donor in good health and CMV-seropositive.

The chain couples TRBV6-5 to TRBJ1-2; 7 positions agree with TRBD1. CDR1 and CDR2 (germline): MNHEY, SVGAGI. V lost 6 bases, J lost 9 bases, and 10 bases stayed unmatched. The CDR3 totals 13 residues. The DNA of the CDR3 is TGTGCCAGCAGCTTATCCCAACAGGGGCGCTACACCTTC. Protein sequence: CASSLSQQGRYTF.

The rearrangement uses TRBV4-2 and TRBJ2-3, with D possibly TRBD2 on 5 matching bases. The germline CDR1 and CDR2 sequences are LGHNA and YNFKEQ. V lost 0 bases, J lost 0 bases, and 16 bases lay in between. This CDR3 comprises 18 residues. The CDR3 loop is CASSQDGWSGVSTDTQYF. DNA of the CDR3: TGTGCCAGCAGCCAAGATGGTTGGAGCGGAGTTAGCACAGATACGCAGTATTTT.

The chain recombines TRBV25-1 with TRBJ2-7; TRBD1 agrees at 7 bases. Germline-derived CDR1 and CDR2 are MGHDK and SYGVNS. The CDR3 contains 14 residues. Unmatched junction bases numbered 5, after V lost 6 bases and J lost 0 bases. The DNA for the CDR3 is TGTGCCAGCAGCCGGGACAGCCTCTCCTACGAGCAGTACTTC. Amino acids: CASSRDSLSYEQYF.

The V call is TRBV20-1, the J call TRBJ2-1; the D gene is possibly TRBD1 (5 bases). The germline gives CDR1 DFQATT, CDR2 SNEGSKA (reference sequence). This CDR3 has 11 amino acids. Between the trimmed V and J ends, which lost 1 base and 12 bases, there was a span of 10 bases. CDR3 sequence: CSARGREGQFF. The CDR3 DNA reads TGCAGTGCTAGAGGCAGGGAAGGGCAGTTCTTC.

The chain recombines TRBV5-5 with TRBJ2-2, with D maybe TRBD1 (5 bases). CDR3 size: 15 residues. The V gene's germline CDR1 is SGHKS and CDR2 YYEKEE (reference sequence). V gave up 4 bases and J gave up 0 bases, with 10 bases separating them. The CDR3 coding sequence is TGTGCCAGCAGCCCCCAGGGCACGAACACCGGGGAGCTGTTTTTT. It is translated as CASSPQGTNTGELFF.

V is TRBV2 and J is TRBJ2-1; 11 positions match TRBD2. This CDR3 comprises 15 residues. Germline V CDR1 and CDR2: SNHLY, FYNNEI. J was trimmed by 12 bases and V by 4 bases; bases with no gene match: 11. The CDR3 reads CASSVGSGGAVGQFF. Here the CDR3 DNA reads TGTGCCAGCAGTGTGGGTAGCGGGGGGGCGGTAGGGCAGTTCTTC.

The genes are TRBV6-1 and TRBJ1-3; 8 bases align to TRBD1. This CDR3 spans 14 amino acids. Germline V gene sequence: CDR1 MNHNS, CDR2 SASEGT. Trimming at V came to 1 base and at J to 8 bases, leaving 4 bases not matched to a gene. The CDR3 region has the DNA TGTGCCAGCAGTGAAGTCACAGGGGGGGACACCATATATTTT. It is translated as CASSEVTGGDTIYF.